A single sample is the source of the 4 T cell receptor beta chains below, sequenced in a study of blood T cell repertoires in COVID-19. Sequenced by immunoSEQ multiplex PCR; TCRdb stores in-frame clones only, minus some. The data show under 200,000 clones, under 90% seen once. Sequencing used peripheral blood. These receptors were collected from a woman between 65 and 79 years old with COVID-19, enrolled during active disease.

The chain couples TRBV14 to TRBJ2-7, with TRBD2 as a possible D gene (6 bases). The V gene's germline CDR1 is SGHDN and CDR2 FVKESK. The CDR3 consists of 13 residues. The ends were cut back, 11 bases at V and 6 bases at J, with 20 bases in the middle. CDR3 nucleotide sequence: TGTGCCTCGCGAGGGTGGGAGGTGGCCGAGCAGTACTTC. It codes for CASRGWEVAEQYF.

The rearrangement links TRBV9 to TRBJ1-1; D is perhaps TRBD1 (5 bases). The CDR3 length is 14 residues. V was pared by 6 bases and J by 0 bases, with 12 bases between. Germline CDR1 and CDR2: SGDLS and YYNGEE. CDR3 DNA sequence: TGTGCCAGCAACCCGGGGACTATGAACACTGAAGCTTTCTTT. Encoded protein: CASNPGTMNTEAFF. Combining the CDR3 with reference TRBV9 and TRBJ1-1 gives the whole variable domain DSGVTQTPKHLITATGQRVTLRCSPRSGDLSVYWYQQSLDQGLQFLIQYYNGEERAKGNILERFSAQQFPDLHSELNLSSLELGDSALYFCASNPGTMNTEAFFGQGTRLTVV.

The V gene is TRBV30, the J gene TRBJ2-6; TRBD2 aligns across 7 bases. Germline V gene data show CDR1 as GTSNPN and CDR2 as SVGIG (reference sequence). The CDR3 has 15 residues. V dropped 2 bases and J dropped 3; count of bases not matched to a gene: 4. The CDR3 sequence: CAWSTGGVGANVLTF. The CDR3 DNA reads as TGTGCCTGGAGTACGGGAGGCGTTGGGGCCAACGTCCTGACTTTC.

This clone occurred a few times. V is TRBV30 and J is TRBJ2-3; TRBD1 is a possible D gene (6 bases). The germline CDR1 and CDR2 sequences are GTSNPN and SVGIG (reference sequence). CDR3 length: 14 amino acids. Between the trimmed V and J ends, which lost 5 bases and 0 bases, there was a span of 12 bases. As DNA, the CDR3 is TGTGCCTGGGTCGACAGGACTAGCACAGATACGCAGTATTTT. Protein sequence: CAWVDRTSTDTQYF.